The clone carrying this TCR beta chain was detected a few times. What it binds is not known. The data were obtained in a study of beta chain features in type 1 diabetes. Regarding the study as a whole: Naive, central memory and regulatory TCRB repertoires appeared more similar among patients than healthy donors. For type 1 diabetes patients, VDJ junctions showed fewer insertions and more deletions.

Trimming at V came to 7 bases and at J to 2 bases, leaving 6 bases not matched to a gene. Germline V gene data show CDR1 as GTSNPN and CDR2 as SVGIG (reference sequence). CDR3 size: 14 residues. The whole isolated RNA underwent reverse transcription, so sequencing captured expressed TCRB transcripts. The data were produced by immunoSEQ multiplex PCR, yet TCRdb's version contains in-frame clones alone and is incomplete. The sample has under 300,000 clones, 25% to 30% seen once. Sequencing was done on a sample of central memory CD4+ T cells from blood. The receptor's source is a man aged 25 to 40 in good health. The chain joins TRBV30 to TRBJ1-3; 9 bases align to TRBD1. The CDR3 here is CAFTTGGPGNTIYF. The CDR3 nucleotides read TGTGCCTTCACTACAGGGGGCCCTGGAAACACCATATATTTT.